These T cell receptor beta chains were read from a single sample in a study of cytomegalovirus exposure and HLA in healthy donors. The assay was immunoSEQ multiplex PCR, and TCRdb's table has in-frame clones only and misses some. Seen here are about 160,000 clones, approximately 78% observed once, and the top ten hold 0.95% to 1%. The sample comprised PBMCs. These receptors all stem from a girl aged 2-9 years in good health and CMV-seropositive. The CDR3 runs from the conserved cysteine through the conserved F or W. Each record gives: CDR3 length, clone size, J gene, V gene, D gene, CDR3 protein, CDR3 DNA. A D gene is named only where the DNA matches it firmly. Not every row has a clone size; where given, it reads once, few, many or a size class.

19 | - | TRBJ2-3 | TRBV30 | TRBD2 | CAWKGVSGDLFTSTDTQYF | TGTGCCTGGAAGGGAGTTAGCGGGGATCTTTTCACTAGCACAGATACGCAGTATTTT
14 | - | TRBJ2-7 | TRBV27 | TRBD1 | CASRYTIQGDEQYF | TGTGCCAGCAGGTACACGATACAGGGGGACGAGCAGTACTTC
16 | - | TRBJ2-1 | TRBV6-4 | TRBD2 | CASSENERDPYNEQFF | TGTGCCAGCAGTGAAAACGAGCGGGATCCCTACAATGAGCAGTTCTTC
15 | - | TRBJ2-5 | TRBV15 | - | CATSREGHPQETQYF | TGTGCCACCAGCAGAGAGGGCCATCCCCAAGAGACCCAGTACTTC
19 | once | TRBJ2-1 | TRBV27 | TRBD2 | CASSLARAGVGFSSDEQFF | TGTGCCAGCAGTTTGGCAAGAGCGGGAGTTGGTTTCTCTAGCGATGAGCAGTTCTTC
16 | - | TRBJ2-1 | TRBV27 | TRBD1 | CASSLSPGGGYNEQFF | TGTGCCAGCAGTTTATCCCCAGGGGGCGGCTACAATGAGCAGTTCTTC
13 | - | TRBJ2-1 | TRBV15 | - | CATLSDGGNEQFF | TGTGCCACCTTAAGCGACGGGGGCAATGAGCAGTTCTTC
21 | few | TRBJ2-1 | TRBV4-2 | TRBD2 | CASSHLRGGEAPLSSYNEQFF | TGTGCCAGCAGCCACCTTCGCGGGGGAGAGGCCCCGCTAAGCTCCTACAATGAGCAGTTCTTC
16 | - | TRBJ2-7 | TRBV5-1 | TRBD1 | CASRRDRVGTSYEQYF | TGCGCCAGCAGAAGGGACAGGGTAGGCACCTCCTACGAGCAGTACTTC
13 | once | TRBJ2-5 | TRBV2 | - | CASSGGIGETQYF | TGTGCCAGCAGTGGAGGGATAGGGGAGACCCAGTACTTC
13 | once | TRBJ1-1 | TRBV27 | - | CASRQLLNTEAFF | TGTGCCAGCAGACAGCTCTTGAACACTGAAGCTTTCTTT
12 | - | TRBJ2-7 | TRBV7-9 | TRBD1 | CASSLTGNEQYF | TGTGCCAGCAGTTTGACAGGGAACGAGCAGTACTTC
15 | - | TRBJ2-2 | TRBV6-6 | - | CASSSSGTNTGELFF | TGTGCCAGCAGTTCATCCGGGACGAACACCGGGGAGCTGTTTTTT
12 | - | TRBJ2-5 | TRBV5-5 | - | CASSKIQETQYF | TGTGCCAGCAGCAAAATACAAGAGACCCAGTACTTC
16 | - | TRBJ1-5 | TRBV28 | TRBD1 | CASSFRGTGSGWPQHF | TGTGCCAGCAGTTTTCGAGGGACAGGGAGTGGATGGCCCCAGCATTTT
14 | - | TRBJ1-4 | TRBV19 | - | CASSIPTRGEKLFF | TGTGCCAGTAGTATACCTACGCGGGGTGAAAAACTGTTTTTT
13 | - | TRBJ2-3 | TRBV30 | TRBD1 | CAWSRQGRDTQYF | TGTGCCTGGAGTCGACAGGGAAGGGATACGCAGTATTTT
21 | - | TRBJ2-5 | TRBV29-1 | TRBD2 | CSVEQGLAGEERDPIQETQYF | TGCAGCGTTGAACAGGGACTAGCGGGAGAGGAAAGAGACCCCATCCAAGAGACCCAGTACTTC
14 | - | TRBJ1-2 | TRBV27 | TRBD1 | CASSWGTGTYGYTF | TGTGCCAGCAGTTGGGGGACAGGGACTTATGGCTACACCTTC
15 | - | TRBJ2-2 | TRBV13 | - | CASSPDRTDGGELFF | TGTGCCAGCAGCCCCGACAGGACCGATGGCGGGGAGCTGTTTTTT
13 | - | TRBJ2-2 | TRBV7-8 | - | CASSLGGAGELFF | TGTGCCAGCAGCTTAGGGGGAGCCGGGGAGCTGTTTTTT
12 | - | TRBJ2-1 | TRBV30 | - | CAWSHPGGRQFF | TGTGCCTGGAGTCACCCCGGAGGAAGGCAGTTCTTC
12 | - | TRBJ2-1 | TRBV28 | - | CASSYIGGEQFF | TGTGCCAGCAGTTATATAGGCGGTGAGCAGTTCTTC
12 | - | TRBJ1-4 | TRBV25-1 | - | CASSEYSEKLFF | TGTGCCAGCAGTGAATATAGTGAAAAACTGTTTTTT
15 | - | TRBJ1-5 | TRBV11-2 | - | CASSSQAGIYQPQHF | TGTGCCAGCAGCAGCCAAGCAGGGATATATCAGCCCCAGCATTTT
17 | - | TRBJ2-7 | TRBV10-2 | TRBD2 | CASSETSGRPTSYEQYF | TGCGCCAGCAGTGAGACTAGCGGGAGGCCTACTTCCTACGAGCAGTACTTC
16 | - | TRBJ1-3 | TRBV7-8 | TRBD1 | CASSLTGTGRGNTIYF | TGTGCCAGCAGCCTTACAGGGACAGGGCGAGGAAACACCATATATTTT
14 | - | TRBJ2-5 | TRBV19 | - | CASSIEGRGETQYF | TGTGCCAGTAGTATTGAAGGGCGGGGAGAGACCCAGTACTTC
15 | - | TRBJ2-2 | TRBV4-1 | - | CASSQSGVNTGELFF | TGCGCCAGCAGCCAATCAGGGGTCAACACCGGGGAGCTGTTTTTT
15 | - | TRBJ1-5 | TRBV2 | TRBD1 | CASSEGQGSNQPQHF | TGTGCCAGCAGTGAGGGACAGGGTAGCAATCAGCCCCAGCATTTT
16 | - | TRBJ2-7 | TRBV30 | - | CAWSGERNGLSYEQYF | TGTGCCTGGAGTGGCGAGCGAAACGGACTCTCCTACGAGCAGTACTTC
13 | - | TRBJ2-7 | TRBV29-1 | TRBD1 | CSVNRDSSYEQYF | TGCAGCGTGAACCGGGACAGCTCCTACGAGCAGTACTTC
15 | - | TRBJ2-5 | TRBV4-1 | TRBD2 | CASRRGAGRQETQYF | TGCGCCAGCAGGCGGGGGGCGGGGAGACAAGAGACCCAGTACTTC
11 | once | TRBJ2-7 | TRBV5-1 | - | CASSLASEQYF | TGCGCCAGCAGCTTGGCTAGCGAGCAGTACTTC
13 | - | TRBJ1-1 | TRBV6-5 | - | CASSKAGITEAFF | TGTGCCAGCAGTAAGGCGGGGATCACTGAAGCTTTCTTT
16 | - | TRBJ2-7 | TRBV2 | - | CASSHLRPGSSHEQYF | TGTGCCAGCAGCCACCTGCGGCCAGGGTCGTCCCACGAGCAGTACTTC
17 | - | TRBJ2-3 | TRBV28 | TRBD2 | CASSLGSAGGSTDTQYF | TGTGCCAGCAGTTTAGGGTCTGCGGGAGGGAGCACAGATACGCAGTATTTT
20 | - | TRBJ2-4 | TRBV11-3 | TRBD1 | CASSLGDRGPLEGGKNIQYF | TGTGCCAGCAGCTTAGGAGACAGGGGGCCCCTAGAAGGAGGCAAAAACATTCAGTACTTC
14 | - | TRBJ1-2 | TRBV19 | - | CASSMGTRFYGYTF | TGTGCCAGTAGTATGGGGACACGGTTCTATGGCTACACCTTC
15 | - | TRBJ2-7 | TRBV4-2 | TRBD1 | CASSPGQGISYEQYF | TGTGCCAGCAGCCCGGGACAGGGGATTTCCTACGAGCAGTACTTC
14 | once | TRBJ1-2 | TRBV7-2 | - | CASSLESGGGGYTF | TGTGCCAGCAGCTTAGAGTCGGGTGGTGGTGGCTACACCTTC
14 | - | TRBJ2-1 | TRBV10-3 | - | CAISESAGNNEQFF | TGTGCCATCAGTGAGTCGGCAGGCAACAATGAGCAGTTCTTC
15 | - | TRBJ2-5 | TRBV5-4 | TRBD2 | CASSPTSGRQETQYF | TGTGCCAGCAGCCCCACTAGCGGGAGGCAAGAGACCCAGTACTTC
13 | - | TRBJ2-7 | TRBV5-8 | TRBD1 | CASSTGQGYEQYF | TGTGCCAGCAGCACGGGACAGGGGTACGAGCAGTACTTC
18 | - | TRBJ2-1 | TRBV5-1 | TRBD2 | CASSGGLAGRSSYNEQFF | TGCGCCAGCAGCGGGGGACTAGCGGGCCGGAGCTCCTACAATGAGCAGTTCTTC
16 | - | TRBJ1-3 | TRBV5-1 | - | CASSWEGTISGNTIYF | TGCGCCAGCAGCTGGGAGGGGACCATCTCTGGAAACACCATATATTTT
13 | - | TRBJ2-1 | TRBV7-9 | - | CASSLSTTNEQFF | TGTGCCAGCAGCCTAAGCACTACTAATGAGCAGTTCTTC
15 | once | TRBJ2-1 | TRBV4-1 | TRBD1 | CASKRGLSSYNEQFF | TGCGCCAGCAAAAGGGGGCTTAGCTCCTACAATGAGCAGTTCTTC
12 | - | TRBJ1-2 | TRBV5-5 | - | CASTEDGRGYTF | TGTGCCAGCACCGAGGATGGAAGAGGCTACACCTTC
15 | - | TRBJ2-2 | TRBV7-8 | TRBD1 | CASSFPGTATGELFF | TGTGCCAGCAGCTTCCCCGGGACAGCCACCGGGGAGCTGTTTTTT
13 | - | TRBJ2-5 | TRBV7-2 | - | CASSRTRKETQYF | TGTGCCAGCAGCCGGACTCGGAAAGAGACCCAGTACTTC